This TCR beta chain was recorded in a study of control samples from healthy donors and cancer patients. Sequencing was performed with immunoSEQ multiplex PCR; in TCRdb, only in-frame clones are kept and a portion is missing. The sample has about 150,000 clones, around 90% seen once. Trimming shortened V by 5 bases and J by 4 bases, and 12 bases separated the two germline ends. The CDR3 consists of 13 residues. Germline V gene sequence: CDR1 SGHTA, CDR2 FQGNSA. This TCR derives from a man under 40 in good health. Source material: blood. The chain is built from TRBV7-2 and TRBJ2-7; D not certain. The CDR3 coding sequence is TGTGCCAGCAGCGCCCAGTCCAAGTACGAGCAGTACTTC. It codes for CASSAQSKYEQYF. The full variable domain, with the rest looked up from reference TRBV7-2 and TRBJ2-7, is GAGVSQSPSNKVTEKGKDVELRCDPISGHTALYWYRQSLGQGLEFLIYFQGNSAPDKSGLPSDRFSAERTGGSVSTLTIQRTQQEDSAVYLCASSAQSKYEQYFGPGTRLTVT.